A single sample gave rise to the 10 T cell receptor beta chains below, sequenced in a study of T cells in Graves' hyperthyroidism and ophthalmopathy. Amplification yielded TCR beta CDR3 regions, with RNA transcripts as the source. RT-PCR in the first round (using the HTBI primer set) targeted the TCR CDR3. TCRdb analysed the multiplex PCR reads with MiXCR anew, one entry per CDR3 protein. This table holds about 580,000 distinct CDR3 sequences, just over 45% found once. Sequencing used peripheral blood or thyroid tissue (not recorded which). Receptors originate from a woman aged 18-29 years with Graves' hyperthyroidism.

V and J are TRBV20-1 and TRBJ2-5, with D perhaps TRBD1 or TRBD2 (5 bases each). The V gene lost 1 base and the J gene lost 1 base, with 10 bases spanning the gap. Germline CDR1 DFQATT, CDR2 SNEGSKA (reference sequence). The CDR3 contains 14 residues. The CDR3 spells CSARVWGIQETQYF. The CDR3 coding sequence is TGCAGTGCTAGAGTGTGGGGGATCCAAGAGACCCAGTACTTC.

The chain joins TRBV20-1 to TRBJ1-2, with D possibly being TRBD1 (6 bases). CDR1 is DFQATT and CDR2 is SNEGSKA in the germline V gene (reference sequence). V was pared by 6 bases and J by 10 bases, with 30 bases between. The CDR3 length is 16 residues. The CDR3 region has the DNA TGCAGTGCCAGCTCACCGATCACAGGGTCCAGGGTAGACTACACCTTC. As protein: CSASSPITGSRVDYTF.

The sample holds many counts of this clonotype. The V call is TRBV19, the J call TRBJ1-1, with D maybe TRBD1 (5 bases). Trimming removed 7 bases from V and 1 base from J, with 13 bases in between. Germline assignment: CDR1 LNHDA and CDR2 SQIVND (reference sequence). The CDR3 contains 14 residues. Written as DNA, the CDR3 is TGTGCCAGTACCCCCAGGGAGACGAACACTGAAGCTTTCTTT. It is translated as CASTPRETNTEAFF.

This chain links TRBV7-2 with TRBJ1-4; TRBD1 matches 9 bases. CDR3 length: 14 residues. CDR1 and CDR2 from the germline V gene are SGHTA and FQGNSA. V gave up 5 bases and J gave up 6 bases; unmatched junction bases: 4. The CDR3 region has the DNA TGTGCCAGCAGCCCGTGGACAGGGGATGAAAAACTGTTTTTT. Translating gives CASSPWTGDEKLFF.

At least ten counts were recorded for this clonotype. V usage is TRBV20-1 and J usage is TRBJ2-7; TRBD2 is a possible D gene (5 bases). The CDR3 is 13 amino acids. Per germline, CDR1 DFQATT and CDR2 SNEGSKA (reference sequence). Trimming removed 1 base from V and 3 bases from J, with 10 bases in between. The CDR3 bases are TGCAGTGCTAGAGGGGAGAATGGCTACGAGCAGTACTTC. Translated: CSARGENGYEQYF.

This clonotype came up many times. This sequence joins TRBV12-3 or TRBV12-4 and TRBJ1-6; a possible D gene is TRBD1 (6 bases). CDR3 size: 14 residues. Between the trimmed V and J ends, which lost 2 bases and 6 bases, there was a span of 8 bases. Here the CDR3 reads CASSLQGLNSPLHF. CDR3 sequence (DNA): TGTGCCAGCAGTTTACAGGGGCTTAATTCACCCCTCCACTTT.

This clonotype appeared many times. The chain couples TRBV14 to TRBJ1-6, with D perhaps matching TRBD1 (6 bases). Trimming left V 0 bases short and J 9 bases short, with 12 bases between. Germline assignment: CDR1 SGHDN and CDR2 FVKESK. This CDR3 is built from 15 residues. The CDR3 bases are TGTGCCAGCAGCCAAGAAGCAGGGGAGGTTTCACCCCTCCACTTT. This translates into CASSQEAGEVSPLHF.

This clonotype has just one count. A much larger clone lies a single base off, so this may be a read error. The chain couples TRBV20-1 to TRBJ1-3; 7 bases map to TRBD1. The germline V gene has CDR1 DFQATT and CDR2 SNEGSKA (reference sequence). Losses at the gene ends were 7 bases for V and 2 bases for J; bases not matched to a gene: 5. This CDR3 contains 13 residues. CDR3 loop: CSVAGTAGNTIYF. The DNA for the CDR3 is TGCAGTGTGGCCGGGACAGCTGGAAACACCATATATTTT.

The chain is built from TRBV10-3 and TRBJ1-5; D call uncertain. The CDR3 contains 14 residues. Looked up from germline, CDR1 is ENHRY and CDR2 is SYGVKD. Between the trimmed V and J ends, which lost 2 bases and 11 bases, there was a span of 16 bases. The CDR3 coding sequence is TGTGCCATCAGTGAGGGCAGGACTCAAGAGACCCAGCATTTT. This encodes CAISEGRTQETQHF.

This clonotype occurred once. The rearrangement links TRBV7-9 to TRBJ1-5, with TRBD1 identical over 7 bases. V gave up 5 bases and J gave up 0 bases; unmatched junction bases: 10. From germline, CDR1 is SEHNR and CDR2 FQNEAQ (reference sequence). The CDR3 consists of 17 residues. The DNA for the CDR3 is TGTGCCAGCAGCCAAGATCCTCCAGGGGGTAGCAATCAGCCCCAGCATTTT. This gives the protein CASSQDPPGGSNQPQHF.